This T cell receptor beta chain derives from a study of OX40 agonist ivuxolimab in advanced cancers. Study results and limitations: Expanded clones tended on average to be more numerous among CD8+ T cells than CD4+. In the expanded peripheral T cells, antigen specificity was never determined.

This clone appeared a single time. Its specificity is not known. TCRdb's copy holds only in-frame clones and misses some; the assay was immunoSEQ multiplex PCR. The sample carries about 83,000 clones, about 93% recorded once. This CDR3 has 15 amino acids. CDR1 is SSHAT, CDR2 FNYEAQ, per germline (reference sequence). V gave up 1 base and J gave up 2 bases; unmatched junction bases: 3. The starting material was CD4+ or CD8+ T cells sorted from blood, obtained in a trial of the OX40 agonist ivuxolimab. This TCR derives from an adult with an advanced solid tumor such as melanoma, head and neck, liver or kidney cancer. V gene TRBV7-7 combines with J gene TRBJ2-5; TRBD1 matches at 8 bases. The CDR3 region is CASSLGGTGQETQYF. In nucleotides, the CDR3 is TGTGCCAGCAGCTTAGGGGGGACAGGACAAGAGACCCAGTACTTC. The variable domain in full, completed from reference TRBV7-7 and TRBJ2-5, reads GAGVSQSPRYKVTKRGQDVTLRCDPISSHATLYWYQQALGQGPEFLTYFNYEAQPDKSGLPSDRFSAERPEGSISTLTIQRTEQRDSAMYRCASSLGGTGQETQYFGPGTRLLVL.